This TCR beta chain was captured by sequencing in a study of cytomegalovirus exposure and HLA in healthy donors. Whole-study context: As released early, the data held about 85 million unique TCRs from HLA-typed donors.

Study-wide findings and caveats: Most TCR sequences showed up rarely, but some public TCRs showed up in many donors. A later analysis, which compared TCR beta chains of equal frequency, found the HLA-associated ones more clonally expanded.

Worth noting for this clone: The antigen is unknown.

The study ran its PCR with 60 Vbeta and 13 Jbeta primers. The data were produced by immunoSEQ multiplex PCR, yet TCRdb's version contains in-frame clones alone and is incomplete. This sample has about 170,000 clones, with approximately 71% found just once. V was shortened by 4 bases and J by 4 bases, with 26 bases between the two germline ends. CDR1 and CDR2 from the germline V gene are SGDLS and YYNGEE. CDR3 size: 18 residues. The clonotype was recovered from a woman younger than 30 in good health and CMV-seropositive. Specimen: PBMCs. V and J are TRBV9 and TRBJ1-2, with a tentative D call TRBD1 (6 bases). CDR3 loop: CASSLNSGEPLYAYGYTF. In DNA form, the CDR3 reads TGTGCCAGCAGCCTAAACTCAGGGGAACCTCTCTACGCCTATGGCTACACCTTC.